This T cell receptor beta chain was captured by sequencing in a study of blood T cells in healthy people across ages. Overall study findings and caveats: Naive CD4+ cell counts and diversity both ran higher in long-lived than in aged donors.

In regard to this clonotype: What it binds is not known.

Sample-barcoded 5' priming and a J-beta primer mix drove a second PCR of 7 to 11 cycles. Via MiXCR, TCRdb re-called the 5' RACE reads, giving one row per CDR3 protein. This table has around 970,000 distinct CDR3 sequences, roughly 51% appearing once. CDR1 is SQVTM and CDR2 is ANQGSEA in the germline V gene. Trimming pared 7 bases from V and 7 bases from J, leaving 10 bases between. The CDR3 contains 10 residues. The chain recombines TRBV29-1 with TRBJ2-5; D call uncertain. This receptor was obtained from a woman in her fifties or sixties in good health. The sequenced material came from blood. CDR3 protein: CSGILGTQYF. CDR3 coding DNA: TGCAGCGGTATACTCGGGACCCAGTACTTC. The variable domain in full, with the rest retrieved from reference TRBV29-1 and TRBJ2-5, is SAVISQKPSRDICQRGTSLTIQCQVDSQVTMMFWYRQQPGQSLTLIATANQGSEATYESGFVIDKFPISRPNLTFSTLTVSNMSPEDSSIYLCSGILGTQYFGPGTRLLVL.